This T cell receptor beta chain was sequenced in a study of blood T cell repertoires in COVID-19. Authors' data handling: The authors estimated nucleated cell counts from reference gene primer amplification. Clones were read by immunoSEQ multiplex PCR, and TCRdb kept only the in-frame ones, dropping some. The V and J calls and clone size were taken over from that table, and D and trimming were inferred from the DNA. The profile shows a few hundred thousand clones, about 86% of them singletons. V gave up 5 bases and J gave up 5 bases; unmatched junction bases: 11. CDR1 is MNHEY and CDR2 is SMNVEV in the germline V gene (reference sequence). This CDR3 is 15 amino acids long. Residents of over 20 US areas, aged roughly 18 to 90 years, made up the participants.

The receptor was isolated from a woman between 40 and 55 years old with acute COVID-19. J is TRBJ1-2 and V is TRBV27, with 7 bases matching TRBD1. Sequences were obtained from PBMCs or T cells enriched from blood (not recorded which). The CDR3 sequence: CASSAFRDSQYGYTF. The CDR3 nucleotides are TGTGCCAGCAGTGCGTTCCGGGACAGCCAATATGGCTACACCTTC.